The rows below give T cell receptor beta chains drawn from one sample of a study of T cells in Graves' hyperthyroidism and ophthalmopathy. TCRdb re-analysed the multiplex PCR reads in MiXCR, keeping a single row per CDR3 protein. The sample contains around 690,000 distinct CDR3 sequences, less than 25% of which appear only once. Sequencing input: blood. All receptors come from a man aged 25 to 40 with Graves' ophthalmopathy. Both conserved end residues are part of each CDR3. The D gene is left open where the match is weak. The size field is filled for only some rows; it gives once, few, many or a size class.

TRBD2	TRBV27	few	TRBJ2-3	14	CASSLSASGDTQYF	TGTGCCAGCAGTTTATCGGCTAGCGGAGATACGCAGTATTTT
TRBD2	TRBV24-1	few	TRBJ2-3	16	CAISESVAGVADTQYF	TGTGCCATCAGTGAGTCGGTAGCGGGAGTGGCAGATACGCAGTATTTT
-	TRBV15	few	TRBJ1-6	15	CATSRGGGKSSPLHF	TGTGCCACCAGCAGAGGAGGGGGTAAAAGTTCACCCCTCCACTTT
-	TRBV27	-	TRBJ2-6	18	CASSLYRTPTSGANVLTF	TGTGCCAGCAGTTTATACCGGACCCCTACCTCTGGGGCCAACGTCCTGACTTTC
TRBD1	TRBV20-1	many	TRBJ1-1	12	CSAVQGRTEAFF	TGCAGTGCTGTACAGGGGAGGACTGAAGCTTTCTTT
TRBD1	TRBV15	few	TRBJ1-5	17	CATSKLIRTGSNQPQHF	TGTGCCACCAGCAAACTCATTAGGACAGGGAGCAATCAGCCCCAGCATTTT
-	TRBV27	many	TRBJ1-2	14	CASSLAGAGYGYTF	TGTGCCAGCAGTTTGGCCGGGGCCGGCTATGGCTACACCTTC
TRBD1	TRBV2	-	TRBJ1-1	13	CAGDRGTATEAFF	TGTGCCGGCGACAGGGGGACGGCCACTGAAGCTTTCTTT
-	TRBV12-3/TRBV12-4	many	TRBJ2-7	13	CASSLGEPYEQYF	TGTGCCAGCAGTTTAGGGGAGCCCTACGAGCAGTACTTC
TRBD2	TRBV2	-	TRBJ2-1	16	CASSEVGGSLCNEQFF	TGTGCCAGCAGTGAGGTGGGCGGGAGTCTTTGCAATGAGCAGTTCTTC
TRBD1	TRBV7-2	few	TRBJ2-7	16	CASSLAPPDRFYEQYF	TGTGCCAGCAGCTTAGCCCCTCCGGACAGGTTCTACGAGCAGTACTTC
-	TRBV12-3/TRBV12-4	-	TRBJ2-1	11	CASSPDRPQFF	TGTGCCAGCAGTCCCGACAGGCCACAGTTCTTC
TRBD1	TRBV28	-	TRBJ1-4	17	CASSLGQGWRDNEKLFF	TGTGCCAGCAGTTTAGGACAGGGTTGGCGGGATAATGAAAAACTGTTTTTT
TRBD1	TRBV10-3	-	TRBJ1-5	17	CAISESRGTGDYQPQHF	TGTGCCATCAGTGAGTCGCGGGGGACAGGAGATTATCAGCCCCAGCATTTT
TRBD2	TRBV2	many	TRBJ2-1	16	CASRGTSGKSYNEQFF	TGTGCCAGCAGAGGGACTAGCGGGAAATCCTACAATGAGCAGTTCTTC
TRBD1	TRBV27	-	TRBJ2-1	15	CASSRRTGLDNEQFF	TGTGCCAGCAGTCGGCGGACAGGGTTGGACAATGAGCAGTTCTTC
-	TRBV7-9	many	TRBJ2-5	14	CASSPRGAKETQYF	TGTGCCAGCAGCCCTCGGGGGGCTAAAGAGACCCAGTACTTC
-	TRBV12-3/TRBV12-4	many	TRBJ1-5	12	CASAWSNQPQHF	TGTGCCAGCGCATGGTCCAATCAGCCCCAGCATTTT
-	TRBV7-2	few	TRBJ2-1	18	CASSLAPGGGRGYNEQFF	TGTGCCAGCAGCTTAGCGCCCGGAGGGGGCAGGGGATACAATGAGCAGTTCTTC
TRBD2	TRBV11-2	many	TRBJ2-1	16	CASSLFPSGGLNEQFF	TGTGCCAGCAGCTTATTCCCTAGCGGAGGCCTCAATGAGCAGTTCTTC
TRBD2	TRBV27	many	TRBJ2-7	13	CASGLAAPYEQYF	TGTGCCAGCGGACTAGCGGCACCCTACGAGCAGTACTTC
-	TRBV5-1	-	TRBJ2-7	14	CASRDRFFSYEQYF	TGCGCCAGCAGGGACAGATTTTTTTCCTACGAGCAGTACTTC
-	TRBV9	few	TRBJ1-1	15	CASSVGGEGNTEAFF	TGTGCCAGCAGCGTAGGGGGGGAGGGGAACACTGAAGCTTTCTTT
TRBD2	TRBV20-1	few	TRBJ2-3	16	CSARGTSLFVTDTQYF	TGCAGTGCTAGGGGGACTAGCCTTTTCGTGACAGATACGCAGTATTTT
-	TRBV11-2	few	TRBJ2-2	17	CASSWLVVPAPTGELFF	TGTGCCAGCAGCTGGCTAGTGGTGCCGGCCCCTACTGGGGAGCTGTTTTTT
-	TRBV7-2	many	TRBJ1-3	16	CASSPVGGGGGNTIYF	TGTGCCAGCAGCCCCGTCGGCGGGGGCGGTGGAAACACCATATATTTT
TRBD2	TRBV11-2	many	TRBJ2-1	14	CASSSTSGGGEQFF	TGTGCCAGCAGCTCAACCTCCGGGGGAGGGGAGCAGTTCTTC
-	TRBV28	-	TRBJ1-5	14	CASSSDREIKPQHF	TGTGCCAGCAGTTCAGACAGAGAAATCAAGCCCCAGCATTTT
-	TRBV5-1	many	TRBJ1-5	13	CASSLDGGQPQHF	TGCGCCAGCAGCTTGGATGGGGGACAGCCCCAGCATTTT
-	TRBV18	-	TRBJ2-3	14	CASSPEGFTDTQYF	TGTGCCAGCTCACCAGAGGGGTTCACAGATACGCAGTATTTT
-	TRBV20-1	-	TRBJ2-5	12	CSASGSQETQYF	TGCAGTGCTAGCGGTAGCCAAGAGACCCAGTACTTC
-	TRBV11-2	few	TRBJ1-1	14	CASSLIRGHTEAFF	TGTGCCAGCAGCCTTATCAGGGGTCACACTGAAGCTTTCTTT
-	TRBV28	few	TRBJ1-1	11	CASTWAGEAFF	TGTGCCAGCACCTGGGCGGGTGAAGCTTTCTTT
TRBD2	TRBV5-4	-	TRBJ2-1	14	CASSEASGGNEQFF	TGTGCCAGCAGCGAAGCTAGCGGGGGGAATGAGCAGTTCTTC
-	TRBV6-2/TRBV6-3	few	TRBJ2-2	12	CASSYSPGELFF	TGTGCCAGCAGTTACTCACCCGGGGAGCTGTTTTTT
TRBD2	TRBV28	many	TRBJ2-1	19	CASSLAGTSGRFAYNEQFF	TGTGCCAGCAGTTTAGCCGGGACTAGCGGGAGGTTCGCCTACAATGAGCAGTTCTTC
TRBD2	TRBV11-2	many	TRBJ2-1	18	CASSLLYRRTSGGYEQFF	TGTGCCAGCAGCTTACTGTATCGGAGGACTAGCGGGGGCTATGAGCAGTTCTTC
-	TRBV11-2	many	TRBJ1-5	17	CASSLAVGGRSNQPQHF	TGTGCCAGCAGCTTAGCGGTCGGGGGGAGAAGCAATCAGCCCCAGCATTTT
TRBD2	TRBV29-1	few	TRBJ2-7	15	CSARGTRGLSYEQYF	TGCAGCGCTCGTGGGACTAGGGGTCTCTCCTACGAGCAGTACTTC
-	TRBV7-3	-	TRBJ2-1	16	CASSLTAFSSYNEQFF	TGTGCCAGCAGCTTAACTGCTTTCAGCTCCTACAATGAGCAGTTCTTC